These T cell receptor beta chains were read from a single sample in a study of cytomegalovirus exposure and HLA in healthy donors. Assay used: immunoSEQ multiplex PCR; TCRdb lists only in-frame clones, some missing. The sample comprises about 150,000 clones, 80% of which are singletons, and almost 7% rests with the top ten. The sequencing input was PBMCs. The receptor source for this set is a man aged 25-40 years in good health and CMV-seropositive. Each CDR3 is given with its conserved first and last residue. A D gene is named only where the DNA matches it firmly. Some rows mark clone size as missing; the rest say once, few, many or name a class of expanded clone.

. | . | TRBJ2-1 | TRBV6-6 | CASTARRDSHNEQFF | TGTGCCAGCACCGCGAGGCGGGACAGCCACAATGAGCAGTTCTTC
. | . | TRBJ1-2 | TRBV5-4 | CASSLVQAYGYTF | TGTGCCAGCAGCTTGGTACAGGCCTATGGCTACACCTTC
. | . | TRBJ1-6 | TRBV9 | CASSVQGMASPLHF | TGTGCCAGCAGCGTCCAGGGGATGGCTTCACCCCTCCACTTT
few | . | TRBJ2-7 | TRBV6-6 | CASSFNVQQTTYEQYF | TGTGCCAGCAGTTTCAACGTCCAGCAGACTACCTACGAGCAGTACTTC
. | . | TRBJ2-7 | TRBV18 | CASSPGAFIYEQYF | TGTGCCAGCTCACCGGGAGCATTCATCTACGAGCAGTACTTC
. | TRBD1 | TRBJ1-5 | TRBV12-5 | CASGLPPLTGLDNQPQHF | TGTGCTAGTGGTTTGCCACCCTTGACAGGGTTGGACAATCAGCCCCAGCATTTT
. | . | TRBJ1-3 | TRBV10-3 | CAISAGVSSGNTIYF | TGTGCCATCAGTGCGGGGGTCAGCTCTGGAAACACCATATATTTT
. | . | TRBJ1-2 | TRBV25-1 | CASSSGRGYGYTF | TGTGCCAGCAGTTCCGGCAGAGGCTATGGCTACACCTTC
. | TRBD1 | TRBJ2-7 | TRBV5-8 | CASSSGTGGAEQYF | TGTGCCAGCAGCTCGGGGACAGGGGGCGCTGAACAGTACTTC
once | TRBD2 | TRBJ2-5 | TRBV27 | CASSLNQAGAETQYF | TGTGCCAGCAGCCTAAATCAAGCGGGAGCGGAGACCCAGTACTTC
once | . | TRBJ1-1 | TRBV7-9 | CASSFQGGAAGGAFF | TGTGCCAGCAGCTTTCAGGGAGGGGCGGCCGGAGGAGCTTTCTTT
. | TRBD1 | TRBJ1-1 | TRBV9 | CASSAGQGLDTEAFF | TGTGCCAGCAGCGCAGGACAGGGTTTGGACACTGAAGCTTTCTTT
. | . | TRBJ1-5 | TRBV6-1 | CASSESPGSNQPQHF | TGTGCCAGCAGTGAAAGTCCGGGGAGCAATCAGCCCCAGCATTTT
. | . | TRBJ1-4 | TRBV11-2 | CASSPSGSNEKLFF | TGTGCCAGCAGTCCCTCCGGGTCTAATGAAAAACTGTTTTTT
. | TRBD1 | TRBJ2-5 | TRBV7-7 | CASSPGTGGETQYF | TGTGCCAGCAGCCCCGGGACAGGGGGAGAGACCCAGTACTTC
. | TRBD1 | TRBJ1-3 | TRBV9 | CASSTRTGLGNTIYF | TGTGCCAGCAGCACCCGGACAGGTCTAGGAAACACCATATATTTT
. | . | TRBJ1-1 | TRBV27 | CASSWRGNTEAFF | TGTGCCAGCAGTTGGAGAGGGAACACTGAAGCTTTCTTT
. | . | TRBJ2-1 | TRBV6-5 | CASSYSGLGDSNEQFF | TGTGCCAGCAGTTACTCAGGACTTGGGGACTCAAATGAGCAGTTCTTC
. | . | TRBJ1-5 | TRBV4-1 | CASSQVSGGNQPQHF | TGCGCCAGCAGCCAAGTCAGTGGAGGGAATCAGCCCCAGCATTTT
. | TRBD1 | TRBJ1-6 | TRBV6-6 | CASSYSGQGNSPLHF | TGTGCCAGCAGTTACTCCGGACAGGGCAATTCACCCCTCCACTTT
few | TRBD2 | TRBJ2-5 | TRBV28 | CASSPLAGEQETQYF | TGTGCCAGCAGCCCCCTAGCGGGAGAGCAAGAGACCCAGTACTTC
. | . | TRBJ2-7 | TRBV27 | CASSLSKGRPTYEQYF | TGTGCCAGCAGTTTATCGAAAGGGAGGCCAACCTACGAGCAGTACTTC
. | . | TRBJ2-7 | TRBV27 | CASSLSQIHSYEQYF | TGTGCCAGCAGTTTATCCCAGATCCACTCCTACGAGCAGTACTTC
. | TRBD2 | TRBJ2-1 | TRBV4-3 | CASSQVSAGDYNEQFF | TGCGCCAGCAGCCAAGTCTCAGCGGGGGACTACAATGAGCAGTTCTTC
. | . | TRBJ2-3 | TRBV5-1 | CASSLGARDRTDTQYF | TGCGCCAGCAGCTTGGGGGCCAGGGATAGGACAGATACGCAGTATTTT
. | . | TRBJ1-3 | TRBV7-2 | CASSLAPRSSGNTIYF | TGTGCCAGCAGCTTAGCGCCTCGGAGCTCTGGAAACACCATATATTTT
. | TRBD1 | TRBJ2-1 | TRBV5-5 | CASSLEGQGGNEQFF | TGTGCCAGCAGCTTGGAGGGACAGGGAGGCAATGAGCAGTTCTTC
. | TRBD1 | TRBJ1-4 | TRBV28 | CASSGTEGDEKLFF | TGTGCCAGCAGTGGGACAGAAGGCGATGAAAAACTGTTTTTT